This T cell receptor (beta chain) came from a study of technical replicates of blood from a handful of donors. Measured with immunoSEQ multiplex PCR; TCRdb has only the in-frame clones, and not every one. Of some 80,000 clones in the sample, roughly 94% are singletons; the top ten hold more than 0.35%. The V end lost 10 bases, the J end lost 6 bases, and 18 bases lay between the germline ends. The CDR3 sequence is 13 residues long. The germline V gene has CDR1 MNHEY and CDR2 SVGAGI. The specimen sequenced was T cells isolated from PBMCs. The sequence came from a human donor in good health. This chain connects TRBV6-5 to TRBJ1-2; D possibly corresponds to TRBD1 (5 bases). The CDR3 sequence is CATVAGRLDGYTF. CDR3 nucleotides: TGTGCCACGGTGGCAGGGAGGTTGGATGGCTACACCTTC.